Listed here are 22 T cell receptor beta chains from one sample, sequenced in a study of CD8+ T cells in alopecia areata. Extraction and reverse transcription of RNA yielded cDNA as the sequencing template. Clones were sequenced by immunoSEQ multiplex PCR, and TCRdb holds only the in-frame ones, with some missing. The sample includes over 100,000 clones, none of them occurring once. Material: lesional skin. The source of these receptors is a C3H/HeJ mouse with alopecia areata. The strain bears MHC haplotype H2-k.

For this clone: All gene names here are mouse names. The read ends 4 residues shy of where the CDR3 ends; the end is completed using the germline J gene. The V gene is TRBV19, the J gene TRBJ1-2, with a possible D match to TRBD1 (5 bases). Germline V gives CDR1 FNHDT, CDR2 SITEND (reference sequence). This CDR3 contains 14 residues. Trimming stripped 7 bases from V and 0 bases from J, with 13 bases between. CDR3 in amino acids: CASRMDTSNSDYTF. The sequenced CDR3 bases are TGTGCCAGCCGAATGGACACCTCAAACTCC.

This clone was detected only a few times. Gene names and germline match the mouse. The CDR3 end falls 4 residues outside the read, so it is completed with the germline J gene. V is TRBV1 and J is TRBJ2-2, with D possibly matching TRBD1 (5 bases). The CDR3 totals 16 residues. V was shortened by 0 bases and J by 4 bases, with 12 bases between the two germline ends. The germline V gene encodes CDR1 NSQYPW and CDR2 LRSPGD (reference sequence). The CDR3 bases that were read are TGCACCTGCAGTGCAGAAAGGGGAAAGGGCACCGGG. Its protein is CTCSAERGKGTG. The entire CDR3 is CTCSAERGKGTGQLYF.

This clone was found many times. The germline and genes are mouse ones. Incomplete CDR3 DNA: TGTGCCAGCAGTGATGAGGGGAGGTCC. The encoded protein is CASSDEGRS. Given in full, the CDR3 is CASSDEGRSDYTF. V gene TRBV13-3 combines with J gene TRBJ1-2, with D tentatively TRBD1 (5 bases). The read ends 4 residues early relative to the CDR3; the germline J gene fills the gap. Germline CDR1 NNHDY, CDR2 SYVADS. This CDR3 has 13 residues.

This clone was recorded at least ten times. The gene symbols are mouse symbols. The CDR3 sequence: CASSDPRLGGGEVFF. The CDR3 bases that were read are TGTGCCAGCAGTGATCCCAGACTGGGGGGAGGA. This rearrangement joins TRBV13-3 to TRBJ1-1; the D gene is possibly TRBD1 (5 bases). The read terminates 4 residues before the CDR3 end, so the remaining end is supplied by the germline J gene. This CDR3 comprises 15 residues. CDR1 is NNHDY, CDR2 SYVADS, per germline.

This clone was recorded many times. The protein in this entry is translated from the DNA; at residue 12 it differs from the protein listed in TCRdb. Gene names follow the mouse nomenclature. Sequencing ends 3 residues short of the CDR3 end; the germline J gene provides the rest. The genes are TRBV1 and TRBJ1-3, with no clear D. The CDR3 runs 15 residues. V dropped 0 bases and J dropped 2 bases, with 8 bases sitting between them. Germline loops: CDR1 NSQYPW, CDR2 LRSPGD (reference sequence). The CDR3 protein is CTCSAEHPAGNTLYF. The covered CDR3 bases are TGCACCTGCAGTGCAGAACACCCAGCTGGAAATACG.

As for this clone: Gene names and germline match the mouse. The read ends 4 residues early relative to the CDR3; the germline J gene fills the gap. This chain uses TRBV1 with TRBJ2-5, with D tentatively TRBD1 (5 bases). Looked up from germline, CDR1 is NSQYPW and CDR2 is LRSPGD (reference sequence). This CDR3 spans 15 amino acids. The covered CDR3 bases are TGCACCTGCAGTGCAGATCTTGGACAAAAAGAC. Amino acids: CTCSADLGQKD. The full CDR3 sequence reads CTCSADLGQKDTQYF.

This clone was observed a handful of times. All gene names here are mouse names. The read terminates 4 residues before the CDR3 end, so the remaining end is supplied by the germline J gene. The V gene is TRBV19, the J gene TRBJ2-1, with a possible D match to TRBD1 (6 bases). Germline CDR1 is FNHDT and CDR2 is SITEND (reference sequence). This CDR3 has 15 residues. Trimming removed 4 bases from V and 3 bases from J, with 14 bases in between. CDR3 DNA (partial): TGTGCCAGCAGTTTCCCAGACAGGCTCTATGCT. Translation gives CASSFPDRLYA. The CDR3 reads in full as CASSFPDRLYAEQFF.

This clone came up many times. Genes and germline come from the mouse. The read is 4 residues too short to cover the CDR3 end, so that end is filled in from the germline J gene. The J gene is TRBJ1-1, the V gene TRBV13-3; 7 bases line up with TRBD1. Germline-derived CDR1 and CDR2 are NNHDY and SYVADS. The CDR3 runs to 13 residues. The sequenced part of the CDR3 DNA is TGTGCCAGCAGTGATGCGGCAGGGGGA. Its protein is CASSDAAGG. The full CDR3 protein is CASSDAAGGEVFF.

A few counts support this clone. A mismatch at residue 12 separates the TCRdb protein from the translated DNA, so the protein presented here was translated from the DNA. Germline and genes: mouse. The CDR3 end is not reached by the read, which stops 3 residues before it; the germline J gene fills it in. The rearrangement joins TRBV13-3 to TRBJ1-6; D may be TRBD1 (5 bases). TRBJ1-6 is placed among ORFs of uncertain function. V lost 4 bases and J 5 bases, leaving 13 bases between the germline ends. Germline V gene sequence: CDR1 NNHDY, CDR2 SYVADS. There are 15 residues in the CDR3. The part of the CDR3 DNA that was read is TGTGCCAGCAGTCCCCGGCAGGACAATAATTCGCCC. It yields the protein CASSPRQDNNSP. The whole CDR3 region reads CASSPRQDNNSPLYF.

Of note for this clone: Here the gene names and germline are mouse. Sequencing ends 4 residues short of the CDR3 end; the germline J gene provides the rest. The sample contains more than one DNA sequence encoding this CDR3. The rearrangement joins TRBV13-3 to TRBJ1-4, with 11 bases aligning to TRBD1. Germline-derived CDR1 and CDR2 are NNHDY and SYVADS. Trimming removed 4 bases from V and 3 bases from J; junction bases left unmatched: 5. The CDR3 is made up of 16 amino acids. CDR3 sequence reads: CASSPGTGGANERLFF. The DNA read from the CDR3 is TGTGCCAGCAGTCCCGGGACAGGGGGGGCCAACGAA.

This clone was detected ten times or more. Gene names are the mouse ones. From the germline J gene comes the end of the CDR3, since the read stops 4 residues before it. The V call is TRBV13-3, the J call TRBJ2-5, with D possibly TRBD1 on 5 matching bases. The CDR3 contains 15 residues. The ends were cut back, 0 bases at V and 0 bases at J, with 8 bases in the middle. The germline V gene encodes CDR1 NNHDY and CDR2 SYVADS. The sequenced part of the CDR3 DNA is TGTGCCAGCAGTGATGGGACAATTAACCAAGAC. This sequence encodes CASSDGTINQD. The entire CDR3 protein reads CASSDGTINQDTQYF.

A remark on this clone: All gene names here are mouse names. The same CDR3 is also encoded by other DNA sequences in this sample. CDR3: CTCSARQGGNTEVFF. The sequenced CDR3 bases are TGCACCTGCAGTGCCAGACAGGGTGGCAACACA. The chain recombines TRBV1 with TRBJ1-1; 7 bases are shared with TRBD1. Coverage ceases 4 residues before the CDR3 finishes, and the germline J gene fills in the end. V gave up 3 bases and J gave up 2 bases; unmatched junction bases: 6. CDR3 size: 15 residues. The germline gives CDR1 NSQYPW, CDR2 LRSPGD (reference sequence).

On this clone: Gene names are the mouse ones. From the germline J gene comes the end of the CDR3, since the read stops 4 residues before it. The rearrangement joins TRBV31 to TRBJ2-3; TRBD2 agrees at 9 bases. Germline-derived CDR1 and CDR2 are GKSSPN and SITVG. The CDR3 is 15 residues long. The trim removed 0 bases at V and 1 base at J, leaving 2 bases unmatched. CDR3 residues: CAWSLWDWGAETLYF. The CDR3 DNA, read in part, is TGTGCCTGGAGTCTATGGGACTGGGGTGCAGAA.

Note on this clone: Gene names follow the mouse nomenclature. The CDR3 end lies 4 residues beyond the end of the read and is filled in from the germline J gene. The rearrangement links TRBV13-3 to TRBJ2-7; TRBD2 might be the D (5 bases). The germline V and J ends were trimmed by 5 bases and 0 bases, with 9 bases remaining between them. The CDR3 length is 13 residues. Germline V gene sequence: CDR1 NNHDY, CDR2 SYVADS. The part of the CDR3 DNA that was read is TGTGCCAGCAGGGGCTGGGACTCCTAT. Its translation: CASRGWDSY. The entire CDR3 sequence reads CASRGWDSYEQYF.

This clone was observed a handful of times. Gene names refer to mouse genes. The CDR3 extends 4 residues past the end of the read, so its final part is completed from the germline J gene. This chain connects TRBV13-2 to TRBJ2-7, with TRBD1 matching 11 bases. CDR1 and CDR2 (germline): NNHNN, SYGAGS (reference sequence). The CDR3 is made up of 15 amino acids. The CDR3: CASGDAGTGGHEQYF. The part of the CDR3 DNA that was read is TGTGCCAGCGGTGATGCTGGGACAGGGGGTCAT.

In this sample, this clone turned up many times. The gene names given are mouse names. The read finishes 4 residues shy of the CDR3 end, and the germline J gene is used to complete it. The rearrangement uses TRBV1 and TRBJ2-3; 8 bases are a match to TRBD1. With 4 bases clipped from V and 3 bases from J, the junction kept 3 bases outside the gene matches. From germline, CDR1 is NSQYPW and CDR2 LRSPGD (reference sequence). This CDR3 has 14 amino acids. The covered CDR3 bases are TGCACCTGCAGTGGACAGGGGTGGGCAGAA. The encoded protein is CTCSGQGWAE. From start to end, the CDR3 is CTCSGQGWAETLYF.

As concerns this clone: Mouse gene names and germline throughout. The read gets to within 4 residues of the CDR3 end, and the germline J gene fills in the rest. The chain links TRBV13-1 to TRBJ1-1, with D tentatively TRBD1 (6 bases). The ends were cut back, 5 bases at V and 1 base at J, with 9 bases in the middle. CDR1 NSHNY and CDR2 SYGAGN come from the germline V gene. This CDR3 spans 13 amino acids. The DNA read from the CDR3 is TGTGCCAGCAGAGGGGGGGGAAACACA. Protein sequence: CASRGGGNT. The full CDR3 protein is CASRGGGNTEVFF.

This clone was recorded at least ten times. Gene names refer to mouse genes. Read coverage stops 4 residues before the CDR3 terminus; the germline J gene supplies the remainder. The gene calls are TRBV1 and TRBJ1-1; D unclear. There are 13 residues in the CDR3. V was clipped by 3 bases and J by 3 bases, with 8 bases between them. CDR1 is NSQYPW, CDR2 LRSPGD, per germline (reference sequence). The part of the CDR3 DNA that was read is TGCACCTGCAGTGCGAAAAGGGACACA. This translates into CTCSAKRDT. The full CDR3 protein reads CTCSAKRDTEVFF.

As concerns this clone: The protein TCRdb lists differs from the translation of the DNA at residue 13; the protein given here is translated from the DNA itself. Genes and germline are mouse. The sequenced fragment ends 3 residues before the CDR3 boundary, so the rest is inferred from the germline J gene. The rearrangement links TRBV1 to TRBJ1-6; 9 bases match TRBD1. TRBJ1-6 is an ORF, and what it does is uncertain. V was pared by 3 bases and J by 2 bases, with 2 bases of the junction left unmatched. This CDR3 contains 16 residues. Germline CDR1 NSQYPW, CDR2 LRSPGD (reference sequence). CDR3 DNA, as far as it was read: TGCACCTGCAGTGCCCACAGGGGGCCCTATAATTCGCCC. As protein: CTCSAHRGPYNSP. The complete CDR3 reads CTCSAHRGPYNSPLYF.

This clone was found a few times. Mouse germline and gene names are used. CDR3 loop: CASSGDWGGAEQFF. Partial CDR3 DNA: TGTGCCAGCAGTGGCGACTGGGGAGGGGCT. The chain uses TRBV13-3 and TRBJ2-1; 8 nucleotides agree with TRBD2. The read comes to an end 4 residues before the CDR3 does, leaving the germline J gene to fill in the end. This CDR3 comprises 14 residues. Germline V lookup: CDR1 NNHDY, CDR2 SYVADS.

Turning to this clone: Each gene name is a mouse one. Coverage ceases 4 residues before the CDR3 finishes, and the germline J gene fills in the end. V gene TRBV31 combines with J gene TRBJ2-5, with TRBD1 identical over 9 bases. There are 13 residues in the CDR3. Trimming removed 5 bases from V and 2 bases from J; junction bases left unmatched: 2. Germline CDR1 reads GKSSPN; CDR2 reads SITVG. CDR3 sequence: CAWDRGGQDTQYF. The covered CDR3 bases are TGTGCCTGGGACAGGGGGGGCCAAGAC.

Points on this clone: Each gene name is a mouse one. Read data end 4 residues before the CDR3 end; the end is taken from the germline J gene. This chain links TRBV1 with TRBJ2-5; perhaps TRBD1 as D (6 bases). This CDR3 spans 15 amino acids. V was clipped by 3 bases and J by 0 bases, with 10 bases between them. In germline, CDR1 is NSQYPW, CDR2 LRSPGD (reference sequence). The covered CDR3 bases are TGCACCTGCAGTGCCGCGGGACAAAACCAAGAC. Translating it yields CTCSAAGQNQD. The CDR3 in its entirety is CTCSAAGQNQDTQYF.